A selection of T cell receptor beta chains follows, all from one sample in a study of T cells in Graves' hyperthyroidism and ophthalmopathy. One entry per CDR3 protein results from TCRdb running MiXCR on the multiplex PCR reads. The data contain 450,000 to 550,000 distinct CDR3 sequences, approximately 25% of them singletons. Sequencing was performed on blood. The receptor set was obtained from a woman in her twenties or thirties with Graves' ophthalmopathy. Both conserved end residues are part of each CDR3. The D gene is left open where the match is weak. Only some rows state a clone size, as once, few, many or a class for expanded clones.

len	v_gene	abundance	j_gene	d_gene	CDR3nt	CDR3aa
14	TRBV12-3/TRBV12-4	many	TRBJ2-7	NA	TGTGCCAGCAGCAACGTAGGCAGTAGCTACGAGCAGTACTTC	CASSNVGSSYEQYF
17	TRBV7-9	many	TRBJ2-2	NA	TGTGCCAGCAGCTTAGCGTCCCTCAGCTTGCGTCCCGGGGAGCTGTTTTTT	CASSLASLSLRPGELFF
15	TRBV19	many	TRBJ2-7	NA	TGTGCCAGTAGTATAGCCGTGTCAGCAGCCTACGAGCAGTACTTC	CASSIAVSAAYEQYF
15	TRBV30	few	TRBJ2-1	TRBD2	TGTGCCTGGAGTGTACCTAGCGGGGTTGACAATGAGCAGTTCTTC	CAWSVPSGVDNEQFF
13	TRBV6-1	many	TRBJ1-3	NA	TGTGCCAGCGGTAGGAGCTCTGGAAACACCATATATTTT	CASGRSSGNTIYF
14	TRBV20-1	many	TRBJ2-2	TRBD2	TGCAGTGCTAGCGCAGGCGGGAGCACCGGGGAGCTGTTTTTT	CSASAGGSTGELFF
17	TRBV15	many	TRBJ1-5	NA	TGTGCCACCAGCAGAGATCATTTGGACTATAGCAATCAGCCCCAGCATTTT	CATSRDHLDYSNQPQHF
15	TRBV5-1	NA	TRBJ2-5	NA	TGCGCCAGCAGCCTAATGGTCGGGGGCCAGGAGACCCAGTACTTC	CASSLMVGGQETQYF
16	TRBV4-2	few	TRBJ2-3	TRBD2	TGTGCCAGCAGCCAGAATAGCGGGGGAGGCACAGATACGCAGTATTTT	CASSQNSGGGTDTQYF
15	TRBV20-1	few	TRBJ2-7	TRBD1	TGCAGTGCTAGAGACCCCACAGGGGGCCTTGTCGAGCAGTACTTC	CSARDPTGGLVEQYF
12	TRBV20-1	NA	TRBJ2-7	TRBD1	TGCAGTGGTCAGGGGGCCCGTGGAGAGCAGTACTTC	CSGQGARGEQYF
14	TRBV2	NA	TRBJ2-7	NA	TGTGCCAGCAGTATCGCCACGGGCTACTACGAGCAGTACTTC	CASSIATGYYEQYF
17	TRBV3-1	few	TRBJ1-1	NA	TGTGCCAGCAGCCAAGATCCATTGGGGGGGATGAACACTGAAGCTTTCTTT	CASSQDPLGGMNTEAFF
14	TRBV28	NA	TRBJ2-7	NA	TGTGCCAGCAGTTTACCGGGACCCTCGGTCGAGCAGTACTTC	CASSLPGPSVEQYF
13	TRBV28	many	TRBJ2-5	NA	TGTGCCAGCAGAAACAGGGATAGAGAGACCCAGTACTTC	CASRNRDRETQYF
14	TRBV12-3/TRBV12-4	NA	TRBJ1-1	NA	TGTGCCAGCAGGAGGGACGGCTCGAACACTGAAGCTTTCTTT	CASRRDGSNTEAFF
13	TRBV29-1	many	TRBJ1-5	NA	TGCAGCGCGGTCACAGGACCGGGTCAGCCCCAGCATTTT	CSAVTGPGQPQHF
14	TRBV10-3	NA	TRBJ2-2	TRBD1	TGTGCCATCAGAGGACAGGGGGCAACCGGGGAGCTGTTTTTT	CAIRGQGATGELFF
15	TRBV12-3/TRBV12-4	many	TRBJ1-5	NA	TGTGCCAGCAGTTTAACAGGGCGTAGCAATCAGCCCCAGCATTTT	CASSLTGRSNQPQHF
13	TRBV6-1	NA	TRBJ1-1	TRBD1	TGTGCCAGCAGCCTGGGACAGAACCTAGCAGCTTTCTTT	CASSLGQNLAAFF
14	TRBV6-2/TRBV6-3	many	TRBJ1-2	TRBD1	TGTGCCAGCAGGGACGGACAGGGTGTCTATGGCTACACCTTC	CASRDGQGVYGYTF
15	TRBV28	many	TRBJ2-5	TRBD1	TGTGCCAGCAGTTCCGGAGGACAGGGTCAAGAGACCCAGTACTTC	CASSSGGQGQETQYF
18	TRBV20-1	NA	TRBJ1-5	NA	TGCAGTGCTAGAGTGCGGTACGGGGGACGGGTAAGCAATCAGCCCCAGCATTTT	CSARVRYGGRVSNQPQHF
14	TRBV28	few	TRBJ2-5	NA	TGTGCCAGCAGCTCTCCTGAACAGTGGGAGACCCAGTACTTC	CASSSPEQWETQYF
13	TRBV20-1	many	TRBJ1-2	TRBD1	TGCAGTGCCAAGGGGGCTTCGGGCTATGGCTACACCTTC	CSAKGASGYGYTF
15	TRBV28	NA	TRBJ2-7	TRBD1	TGTGCCAGCAGCCGGGACAGGGGGCACACCTACGAGCAGTACTTC	CASSRDRGHTYEQYF
19	TRBV7-2	many	TRBJ2-7	TRBD1	TGTGCCAGCAGCCTCGGGACAGGGTGGGTGGCCACAGCCCCCTACGAGCAGTACTTC	CASSLGTGWVATAPYEQYF
11	TRBV5-4	many	TRBJ1-2	NA	TGTGCCAGCAGCTGGGCAGATGGCTACACCTTC	CASSWADGYTF
12	TRBV30	many	TRBJ1-2	NA	TGTGCCTGGAGGAAAGACAGGAATGGCTACACCTTC	CAWRKDRNGYTF
14	TRBV28	NA	TRBJ2-7	TRBD2	TGTGCCAGCAGTTTATCTCGGGGGGGGACCGAGCAGTACTTC	CASSLSRGGTEQYF
14	TRBV6-1	many	TRBJ2-5	TRBD2	TGTGCCAGCGGAGCGGGGGAGCTAGGGAAGACCCAGTACTTC	CASGAGELGKTQYF
17	TRBV7-9	many	TRBJ1-5	TRBD1	TGTGCCAGCAGCTTAACGGGACAGGGGTCGGGCAATCAGCCCCAGCATTTT	CASSLTGQGSGNQPQHF
15	TRBV12-3/TRBV12-4	NA	TRBJ1-6	NA	TGTGCCAGCAGTCCACTTGGAGCAAATAATTCACCCCTCCACTTT	CASSPLGANNSPLHF
15	TRBV4-3	many	TRBJ1-1	NA	TGCGCCAGCAGCCAAGCGGGGGGACTGAACACTGAAGCTTTCTTT	CASSQAGGLNTEAFF
13	TRBV6-1	few	TRBJ2-7	NA	TGTGCCAGCAGTGAAGGACAAACCTACGAGCAGTACTTC	CASSEGQTYEQYF
16	TRBV28	many	TRBJ1-5	NA	TGTGCCAGCAGTTTAGAGGAGGGGTCATTCAATCAGCCCCAGCATTTT	CASSLEEGSFNQPQHF
15	TRBV20-1	many	TRBJ2-7	TRBD2	TGCAGTGCCGTCCCATCTAGCGGGGCCTCCTACGAGCAGTACTTC	CSAVPSSGASYEQYF
16	TRBV12-3/TRBV12-4	NA	TRBJ2-5	TRBD2	TGTGCCAGCAGTTTAGTGAGCGGGGGGCTCCAAGAGACCCAGTACTTC	CASSLVSGGLQETQYF
15	TRBV12-3/TRBV12-4	many	TRBJ2-7	NA	TGTGCCAGCAGTCCTCTGCCTAGCGCCATTTACGAGCAGTACTTC	CASSPLPSAIYEQYF
14	TRBV5-1	many	TRBJ1-5	NA	TGCGCCAGCAGCTCGGACGGCAGCAATCAGCCCCAGCATTTT	CASSSDGSNQPQHF
14	TRBV5-1	many	TRBJ1-1	NA	TGCGCCAGCAGCTTGTTAAAGGGGCAGGTCGGAGCTTTCTTT	CASSLLKGQVGAFF
14	TRBV27	NA	TRBJ1-3	NA	TGTGCCAGCAGGACCGGCCCCAGCGGAAACACCATATATTTT	CASRTGPSGNTIYF
14	TRBV5-5	NA	TRBJ2-5	NA	TGTGCCAGCAGCTTGCTCTCAGGGCAAGAGACCCAGTACTTC	CASSLLSGQETQYF
17	TRBV20-1	NA	TRBJ1-1	TRBD1	TGCAGTGCTAGAGATGGCCGGGACAGGGGCCTTAACACTGAAGCTTTCTTT	CSARDGRDRGLNTEAFF
16	TRBV2	NA	TRBJ2-7	NA	TGTGCCAGCATCATCACCGGGACGGACGTCTCCTACGAGCAGTACTTC	CASIITGTDVSYEQYF
13	TRBV25-1	NA	TRBJ1-2	NA	TGTGCCAGCTCTAGGACAGCCCTCTATGGCTACACCTTC	CASSRTALYGYTF
12	TRBV30	few	TRBJ1-1	NA	TGTGCCTGGAGGCATTCAACAGTTGAAGCTTTCTTT	CAWRHSTVEAFF
13	TRBV11-2	many	TRBJ1-1	NA	TGTGCCAGCAGCCACAGCGGAGCCCAGCAAGCTTTCTTT	CASSHSGAQQAFF